This T cell receptor (beta chain) emerged from a study of blood T cells in healthy people across ages (dated by TCRdb to about 2015). Regarding the study in general: In model experiments, template switching captured about one uniquely barcoded TCR beta cDNA molecule for every two T cells. To track age-related changes in TCR beta repertoire diversity, the study relied on deep sequencing normalized with unique cDNA molecular identifiers. Donors were grouped into four age groups: young (average roughly 15 years), middle-aged (about 38), aged (roughly 67) and long-lived (about 90). To avoid experimental bias, donors of different ages were randomly spread across the sequencing lanes. For two donors (one aged 18 to 30 and one aged 80 or older), the study analyzed two additional independent replicas of 1 million unique cDNA reads from the same blood draw. Overall study outcomes, separate from this receptor: There was a strong correlation between observed TCR beta diversity and the percentage of naive T cells measured by flow cytometry. Compared with the aged group, more naive CD4+ T cells, fewer expanded clones and increased TCR diversity were shown by the long-lived group, suggesting age selection. Donor CMV infection status was unknown, potentially confounding age-related changes in expanded clonotypes. Total diversity estimates from one million sequenced T cells were considered lower bounds and underestimates. Because profiling used bulk unsorted PBMCs, naive and antigen-experienced compartments could not be compared conclusively. Observed TCR beta diversity per million T cells fell roughly linearly with age, and a significant reduction was already apparent by age around 40.

The library was prepared using 5' RACE. The listed sequencing device is Illumina HiSeq 2500. A second PCR of about 7 to 12 cycles was performed with a sample-barcoded 5' primer and a J-beta primer mix. A unique molecular identifier was introduced onto each TCR beta cDNA molecule by a template-switch 5' adaptor carrying 12 random nucleotides. Each sample yielded at least 3 million CDR3-containing paired-end reads. All of the RNA was converted into first-strand cDNA using the Mint cDNA synthesis kit, with a TRBC-specific oligonucleotide serving as the primer. All cDNA was treated with uracil-DNA glycosylase and then went through a first 18-cycle PCR with the universal primers M1SS and BC2_uni_R. The authors' pipeline ran thus. For normalization, 1 million high-quality reads, each with a distinct molecular identifier, were randomly selected from each sample. Instead of being binned into consensus sequences, reads with shared molecular identifiers were discarded. MiTCR, with a Q25 quality threshold and the strictest error-elimination algorithm, was used for CDR3 identification, clonotype clustering and error correction. Lower-bound total TCR beta diversity was estimated with a nonparametric unseen species model using Euler transformation. Starting from the raw public reads, TCRdb applied fastp trimming at Q25, assembled clones with MiXCR and retained in-frame beta chains. Each entry merges the rows of one CDR3 protein and shows their most common DNA and genes. V and J calls and clone size were set by TCRdb, not the authors. This sample is represented by about 830,000 distinct CDR3 sequences; 60% to 80% of them were singletons. The ten top clones hold 25% to 35% of the sample.

Systemically healthy Caucasian individuals from Russia, some 38 in total and aged about 6 to 95 years, were included as donors. Each donor gave approximately 9.4 milliliters of peripheral blood, drawn into EDTA-treated Vacutainer tubes. Ficoll-Paque density-gradient centrifugation was used to isolate PBMCs, with at least 6 million obtained per sample. Total RNA was extracted from PBMCs with Trizol reagent, with at least 6 micrograms obtained per sample. For every donor, an aliquot of PBMCs went through flow cytometry to measure the percentages of naive CD45RAhigh/CD27high T cells. Inclusive of the bounding cysteine and phenylalanine, the CDR3 is 15 residues long. Only CDR3 DNA remains: 45 bases, in frame from the first base. CDR1 and CDR2 were assigned from the germline V gene as SQVTM and ANQGSEA. V loses 0 bases of germline sequence and J loses 1 base, and the interval between the two ends is 11 bases.

A remark on this clonotype: The target of this receptor is not known. Per-base quality was not reported, and no clone a single base away is much larger than it.

Sequencing input: blood. This chain joins TRBV29-1 to TRBJ2-3; no confident D gene assignment can be made. The source is a man aged 25-45 years in good health. The nucleotide sequence is given as TGCAGCGTTGAAGACCCGATCTCTCGCACAGATACGCAGTATTTT. Its protein product is CSVEDPISRTDTQYF.